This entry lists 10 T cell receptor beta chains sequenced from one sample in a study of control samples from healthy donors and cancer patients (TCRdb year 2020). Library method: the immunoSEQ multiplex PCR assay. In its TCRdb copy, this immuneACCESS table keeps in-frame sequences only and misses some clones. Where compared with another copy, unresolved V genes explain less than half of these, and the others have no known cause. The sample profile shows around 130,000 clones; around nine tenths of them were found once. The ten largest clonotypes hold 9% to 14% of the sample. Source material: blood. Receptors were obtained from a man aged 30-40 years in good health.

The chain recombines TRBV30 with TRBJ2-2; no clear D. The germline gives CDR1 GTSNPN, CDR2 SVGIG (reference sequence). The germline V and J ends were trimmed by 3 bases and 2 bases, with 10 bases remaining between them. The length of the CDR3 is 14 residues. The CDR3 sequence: CAWSSRINTGELFF. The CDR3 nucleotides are TGTGCCTGGAGCTCGAGGATTAACACCGGGGAGCTGTTTTTT.

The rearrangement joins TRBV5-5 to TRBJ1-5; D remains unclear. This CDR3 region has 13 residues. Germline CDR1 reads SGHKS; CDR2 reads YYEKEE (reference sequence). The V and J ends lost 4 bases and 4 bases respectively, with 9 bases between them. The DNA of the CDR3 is TGTGCCAGCAGCATGGACGAGAATCAGCCCCAGCATTTT. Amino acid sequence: CASSMDENQPQHF.

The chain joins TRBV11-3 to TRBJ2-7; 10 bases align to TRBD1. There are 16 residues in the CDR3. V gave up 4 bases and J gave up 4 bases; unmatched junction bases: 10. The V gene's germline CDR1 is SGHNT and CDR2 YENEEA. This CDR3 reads CASSSPPGQGNYEQYF. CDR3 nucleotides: TGTGCCAGCAGCTCGCCACCGGGACAGGGGAATTACGAGCAGTACTTC.

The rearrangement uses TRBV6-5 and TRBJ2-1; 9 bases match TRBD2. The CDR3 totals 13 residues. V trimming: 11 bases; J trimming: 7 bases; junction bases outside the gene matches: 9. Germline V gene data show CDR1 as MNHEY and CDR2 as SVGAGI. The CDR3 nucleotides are TGTGCCGGGGGGCGGGGGGGCCAAAATGAGCAGTTCTTC. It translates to CAGGRGGQNEQFF.

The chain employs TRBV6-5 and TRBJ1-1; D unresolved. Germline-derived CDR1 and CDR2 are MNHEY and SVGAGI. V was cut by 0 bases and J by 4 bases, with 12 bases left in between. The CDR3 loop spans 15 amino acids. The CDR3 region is CASSYSAGRATEAFF. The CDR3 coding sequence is TGTGCCAGCAGTTACTCTGCCGGAAGGGCCACTGAAGCTTTCTTT.

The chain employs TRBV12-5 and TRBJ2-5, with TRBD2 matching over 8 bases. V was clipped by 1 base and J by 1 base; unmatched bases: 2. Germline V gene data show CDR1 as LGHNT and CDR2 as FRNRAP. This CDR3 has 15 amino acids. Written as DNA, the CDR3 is TGTGCTAGTGGTTTGGGTAGCGGGGTCCAAGAGACCCAGTACTTC. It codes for CASGLGSGVQETQYF. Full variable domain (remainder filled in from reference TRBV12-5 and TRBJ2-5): DARVTQTPRHKVTEMGQEVTMRCQPILGHNTVFWYRQTMMQGLELLAYFRNRAPLDDSGMPKDRFSAEMPDATLATLKIQPSEPRDSAVYFCASGLGSGVQETQYFGPGTRLLVL.

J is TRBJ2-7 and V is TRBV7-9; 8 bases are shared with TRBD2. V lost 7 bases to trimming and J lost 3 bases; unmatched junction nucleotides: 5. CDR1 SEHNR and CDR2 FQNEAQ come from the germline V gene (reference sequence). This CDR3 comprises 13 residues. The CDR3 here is CASTGTRDYEQYF. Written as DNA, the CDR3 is TGTGCCAGCACCGGGACTAGGGACTACGAGCAGTACTTC.

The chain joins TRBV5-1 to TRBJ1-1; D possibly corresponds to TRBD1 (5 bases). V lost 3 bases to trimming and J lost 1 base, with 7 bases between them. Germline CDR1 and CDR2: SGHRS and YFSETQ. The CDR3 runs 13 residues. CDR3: CASSWGGNTEAFF. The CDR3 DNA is TGCGCCAGCAGCTGGGGCGGGAACACTGAAGCTTTCTTT. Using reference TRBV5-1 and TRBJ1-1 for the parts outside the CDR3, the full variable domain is KAGVTQTPRYLIKTRGQQVTLSCSPISGHRSVSWYQQTPGQGLQFLFEYFSETQRNKGNFPGRFSGRQFSNSRSEMNVSTLELGDSALYLCASSWGGNTEAFFGQGTRLTVV.

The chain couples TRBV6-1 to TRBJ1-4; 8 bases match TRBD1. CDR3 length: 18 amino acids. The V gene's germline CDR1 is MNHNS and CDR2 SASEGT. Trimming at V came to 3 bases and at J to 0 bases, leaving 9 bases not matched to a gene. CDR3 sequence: CASSERNRGGATNEKLFF. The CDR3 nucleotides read TGTGCCAGCAGTGAGAGGAACAGGGGGGGGGCAACTAATGAAAAACTGTTTTTT.

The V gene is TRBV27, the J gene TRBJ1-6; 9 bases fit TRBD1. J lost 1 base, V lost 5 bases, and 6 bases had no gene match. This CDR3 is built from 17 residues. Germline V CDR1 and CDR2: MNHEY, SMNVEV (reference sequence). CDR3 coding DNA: TGTGCCAGCAGTACAGGGGGCCGTATGTCCTATAATTCACCCCTCCACTTT. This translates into CASSTGGRMSYNSPLHF.